The 14 T cell receptor beta chains presented below share a single source sample, sequenced in a study of patients and donors after allogeneic stem cell transplantation. TCRdb ran MiXCR on the RT-PCR reads and lists one entry per CDR3 protein. The sample yields roughly 140,000 distinct CDR3 sequences, approximately 35% seen once. The sequenced sample was blood, either unsorted or a sorted T cell fraction (not recorded which). The origin of the receptors is a human donor who was either an allogeneic HSCT recipient or a stem cell or donor lymphocyte infusion donor (not recorded which). It is not recorded whose cells these are; they may come from a transplant donor.

This clonotype was seen many times. The V call is TRBV5-1, the J call TRBJ1-5; D gene uncertain. V gave up 0 bases and J gave up 5 bases, with 6 bases separating them. CDR1 is SGHRS and CDR2 is YFSETQ in the germline V gene. CDR3 length: 13 residues. CDR3 protein: CASSLDPDQPQHF. The CDR3 bases are TGCGCCAGCAGCTTGGACCCGGATCAGCCCCAGCATTTT. The whole variable domain, filled in from reference TRBV5-1 and TRBJ1-5, reads KAGVTQTPRYLIKTRGQQVTLSCSPISGHRSVSWYQQTPGQGLQFLFEYFSETQRNKGNFPGRFSGRQFSNSRSEMNVSTLELGDSALYLCASSLDPDQPQHFGDGTRLSIL.

This clonotype was observed a few times. J is TRBJ1-4 and V is TRBV6-4; possible D gene TRBD1, 5 bases. Germline V gene sequence: CDR1 MRHNA, CDR2 SNTAGT. The CDR3 has 18 residues. Deletions cut 6 bases from V and 5 bases from J, with 25 bases between. In nucleotides, the CDR3 is TGTGCCAGCAGCCGCAGGAAAAACGACAGAGAGAGGAATGAAAAACTGTTTTTT. This gives the protein CASSRRKNDRERNEKLFF.

This rearrangement joins TRBV4-2 to TRBJ1-2, with unresolved D. Trimming took off 3 bases at V and 6 bases at J, with 8 bases between the two ends. Germline loops: CDR1 LGHNA, CDR2 YNFKEQ. The CDR3 runs 12 residues. The CDR3: CASSHQTDGYTF. CDR3 DNA: TGTGCCAGCAGCCACCAGACTGATGGCTACACCTTC.

This clonotype was seen ten or more times. The rearrangement uses TRBV12-3 or TRBV12-4 and TRBJ1-1; 9 bases fit TRBD1. The V segment lost 6 bases and the J segment 3 bases; nucleotides outside the gene matches: 5. This CDR3 comprises 14 residues. CDR3 residues: CASRAGTGYTEAFF. For the CDR3, the DNA is TGTGCCAGCAGAGCCGGGACAGGGTACACTGAAGCTTTCTTT.

The chain employs TRBV6-5 and TRBJ1-2; D unresolved. The germline V and J ends were trimmed by 5 bases and 6 bases, with 13 bases remaining between them. The CDR3 sequence is 13 residues long. The V gene's germline CDR1 is MNHEY and CDR2 SVGAGI. The CDR3 loop is CASSTIGGDGYTF. The CDR3 DNA reads TGTGCCAGCAGTACTATAGGAGGAGATGGCTACACCTTC.

The chain employs TRBV15 and TRBJ1-1, with a possible D match to TRBD1 (6 bases). Germline assignment: CDR1 LNHNV and CDR2 YYDKDF (reference sequence). The CDR3 extends over 14 amino acids. Between the trimmed V and J ends, which lost 0 bases and 6 bases, there was a span of 11 bases. The CDR3 bases are TGTGCCACCAGCAGAGAGTACAGGGCCGCTGAAGCTTTCTTT. Its translation is CATSREYRAAEAFF.

At least ten counts were recorded for this clonotype. The J gene is TRBJ1-5, the V gene TRBV12-3 or TRBV12-4, with D maybe TRBD1 (6 bases). The CDR3 is 14 residues long. V was pared by 3 bases and J by 4 bases, with 10 bases between. This CDR3 is CASSLGRGNQPQHF. The CDR3 DNA reads as TGTGCCAGCAGTTTGGGCAGGGGTAATCAGCCCCAGCATTTT.

V gene TRBV5-5 combines with J gene TRBJ1-1; TRBD1 might be the D (6 bases). CDR3 length: 15 amino acids. Germline lookup yields CDR1 SGHKS and CDR2 YYEKEE (reference sequence). V dropped 4 bases and J dropped 2 bases, with 15 bases sitting between them. In nucleotides, the CDR3 is TGTGCCAGCAGCCCCGGACAGTGGAGTAACACTGAAGCTTTCTTT. Protein product: CASSPGQWSNTEAFF. The full variable domain, rest sourced from reference TRBV5-5 and TRBJ1-1, is DAGVTQSPTHLIKTRGQQVTLRCSPISGHKSVSWYQQVLGQGPQFIFQYYEKEERGRGNFPDRFSARQFPNYSSELNVNALLLGDSALYLCASSPGQWSNTEAFFGQGTRLTVV.

The V gene is TRBV29-1, the J gene TRBJ1-1; D is unclear. This CDR3 comprises 14 residues. V lost 4 bases and J lost 6, with 18 bases in between. CDR1 is SQVTM and CDR2 is ANQGSEA in the germline V gene. The CDR3 spells CSVVWERGMAEAFF. In nucleotides, the CDR3 is TGCAGCGTTGTTTGGGAGAGAGGAATGGCTGAAGCTTTCTTT.

Written as DNA, the CDR3 is TGCGCCAGCAGCTTGGGGACAGGGTCGTCTGAAGCTTTCTTT. Its protein is CASSLGTGSSEAFF. The V gene is TRBV5-1, the J gene TRBJ1-1, with TRBD1 matching 8 bases. Germline trimming cut 0 bases from V and 6 bases from J; bases unmatched to any gene: 4. CDR1 SGHRS and CDR2 YFSETQ come from the germline V gene. CDR3 length equals 14 residues.

This clonotype came up a few times. The rearrangement joins TRBV3-1 to TRBJ1-2, with D unresolved. V was clipped by 1 base and J by 5 bases, with 5 bases between them. The germline CDR1 and CDR2 sequences are LGHDT and YNNKEL (reference sequence). The CDR3 has 12 amino acids. The chain's CDR3 is CASSQGEYGYTF. CDR3 nucleotide sequence: TGTGCCAGCAGCCAAGGGGAATATGGCTACACCTTC. Full variable domain (rest looked up from reference TRBV3-1 and TRBJ1-2): DTAVSQTPKYLVTQMGNDKSIKCEQNLGHDTMYWYKQDSKKFLKIMFSYNNKELIINETVPNRFSPKSPDKAHLNLHINSLELGDSAVYFCASSQGEYGYTFGSGTRLTVV.

The genes are TRBV7-2 and TRBJ1-5; D uncertain. The length of the CDR3 is 14 residues. The V gene's germline CDR1 is SGHTA and CDR2 FQGNSA. The V end was cut by 1 base, the J end by 5 bases, with 9 bases between. This chain's CDR3 is CASSLVGSDQPQHF. CDR3 DNA sequence: TGTGCCAGCAGCTTAGTGGGTAGTGATCAGCCCCAGCATTTT.

Only a few counts were recorded for this clonotype. J is TRBJ1-5 and V is TRBV12-3 or TRBV12-4, with D possibly matching TRBD1 (5 bases). CDR3 length: 15 residues. V lost 3 bases, J lost 0 bases, and 9 bases lay in between. CDR3 coding DNA: TGTGCCAGCAGTTTTGGCAGGGATAGCAATCAGCCCCAGCATTTT. Translating it yields CASSFGRDSNQPQHF.

The chain links TRBV12-3 or TRBV12-4 to TRBJ2-3, with TRBD2 identical over 10 bases. The CDR3 sequence is 14 residues long. V trimming: 9 bases; J trimming: 1 base; junction bases outside the gene matches: 4. CDR3 DNA: TGTGCCAGTTTTCTAGCGGGGGGCACAGATACGCAGTATTTT. Translated: CASFLAGGTDTQYF.